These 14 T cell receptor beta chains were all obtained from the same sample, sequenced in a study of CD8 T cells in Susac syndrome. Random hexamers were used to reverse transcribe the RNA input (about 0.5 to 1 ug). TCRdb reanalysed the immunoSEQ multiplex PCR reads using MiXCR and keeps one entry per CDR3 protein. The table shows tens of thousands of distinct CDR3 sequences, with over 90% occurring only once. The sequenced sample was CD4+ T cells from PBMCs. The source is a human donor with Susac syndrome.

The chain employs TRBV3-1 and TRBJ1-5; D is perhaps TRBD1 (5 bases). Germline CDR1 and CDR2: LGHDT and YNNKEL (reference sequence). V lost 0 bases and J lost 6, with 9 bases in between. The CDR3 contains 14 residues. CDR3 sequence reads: CASSQETGTQPQHF. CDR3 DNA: TGTGCCAGCAGCCAAGAAACGGGGACTCAGCCCCAGCATTTT.

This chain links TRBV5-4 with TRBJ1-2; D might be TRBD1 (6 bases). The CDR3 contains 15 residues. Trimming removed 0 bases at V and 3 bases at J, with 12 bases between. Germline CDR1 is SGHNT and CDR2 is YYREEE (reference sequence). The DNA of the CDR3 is TGTGCCAGCAGCTTGGCAACAGGGAGTGACTATGGCTACACCTTC. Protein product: CASSLATGSDYGYTF.

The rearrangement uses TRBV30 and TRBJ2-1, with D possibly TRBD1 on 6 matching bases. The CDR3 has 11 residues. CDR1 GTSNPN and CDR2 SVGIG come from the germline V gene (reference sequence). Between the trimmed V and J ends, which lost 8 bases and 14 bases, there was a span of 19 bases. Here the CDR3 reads CAGLLGQGKFF. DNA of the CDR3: TGTGCCGGACTCCTTGGTCAGGGGAAGTTCTTC. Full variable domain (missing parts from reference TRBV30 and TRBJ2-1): SQTIHQWPATLVQPVGSPLSLECTVEGTSNPNLYWYRQAAGRGLQLLFYSVGIGQISSEVPQNLSASRPQDRQFILSSKKLLLSDSGFYLCAGLLGQGKFFGPGTRLTVL.

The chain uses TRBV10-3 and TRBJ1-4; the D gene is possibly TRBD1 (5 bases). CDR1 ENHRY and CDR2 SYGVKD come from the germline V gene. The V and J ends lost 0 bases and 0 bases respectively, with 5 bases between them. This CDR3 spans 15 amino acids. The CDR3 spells CAISESRATNEKLFF. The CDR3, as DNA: TGTGCCATCAGTGAGTCCAGGGCAACTAATGAAAAACTGTTTTTT.

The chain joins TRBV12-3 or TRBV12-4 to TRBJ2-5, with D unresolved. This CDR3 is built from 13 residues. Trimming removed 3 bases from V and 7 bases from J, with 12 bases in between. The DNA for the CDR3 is TGTGCCAGCAGTTTCGGCGCTTCGGGGACCCAGTACTTC. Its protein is CASSFGASGTQYF.

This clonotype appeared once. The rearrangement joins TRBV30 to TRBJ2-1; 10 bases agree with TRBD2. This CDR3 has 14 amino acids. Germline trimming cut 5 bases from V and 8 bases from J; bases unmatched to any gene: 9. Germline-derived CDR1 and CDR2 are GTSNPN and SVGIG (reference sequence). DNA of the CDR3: TGTGCCTGGTCGCCGAGCGGGGGGGGGTATGAGCAGTTCTTC. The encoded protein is CAWSPSGGGYEQFF.

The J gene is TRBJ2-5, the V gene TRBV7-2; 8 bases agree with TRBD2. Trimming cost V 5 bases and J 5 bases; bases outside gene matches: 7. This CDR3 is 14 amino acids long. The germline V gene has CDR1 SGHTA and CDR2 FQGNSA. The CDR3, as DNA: TGTGCCAGCAGCAACTCGGGGGGGCGGGAGACCCAGTACTTC. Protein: CASSNSGGRETQYF.

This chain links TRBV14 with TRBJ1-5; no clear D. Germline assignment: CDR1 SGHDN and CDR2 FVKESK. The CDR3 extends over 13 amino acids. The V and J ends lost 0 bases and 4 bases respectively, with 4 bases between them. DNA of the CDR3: TGTGCCAGCAGCCAAGACAGGAATCAGCCCCAGCATTTT. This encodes CASSQDRNQPQHF.

In DNA, the CDR3 is TGTGCCAGCAGTTTCCAGGGACCCGGGGAGCTGTTTTTT. Its protein is CASSFQGPGELFF. The chain combines TRBV12-3 or TRBV12-4 with TRBJ2-2, with D tentatively TRBD1 or TRBD2 (5 bases each). The CDR3 length is 13 residues. V dropped 3 bases and J dropped 6 bases, with 8 bases sitting between them.

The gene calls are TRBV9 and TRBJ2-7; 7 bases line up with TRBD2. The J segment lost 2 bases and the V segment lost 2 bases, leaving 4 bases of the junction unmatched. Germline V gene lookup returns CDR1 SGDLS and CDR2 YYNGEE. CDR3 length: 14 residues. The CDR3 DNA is TGTGCCAGCAGCGTGAGCGGGGCCGCCTACGAGCAGTACTTC. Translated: CASSVSGAAYEQYF.

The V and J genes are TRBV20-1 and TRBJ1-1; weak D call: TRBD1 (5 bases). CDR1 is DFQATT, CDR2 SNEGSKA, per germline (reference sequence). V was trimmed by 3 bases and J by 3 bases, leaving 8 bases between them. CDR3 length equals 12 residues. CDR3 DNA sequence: TGCAGTGCTAGGCCCAGGGACACTGAAGCTTTCTTT. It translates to CSARPRDTEAFF.

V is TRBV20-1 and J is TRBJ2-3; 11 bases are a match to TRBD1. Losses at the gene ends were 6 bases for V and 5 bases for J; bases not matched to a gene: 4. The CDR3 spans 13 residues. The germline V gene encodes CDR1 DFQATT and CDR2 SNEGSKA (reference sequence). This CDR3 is CSAGQGEIDTQYF. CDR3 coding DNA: TGCAGTGCGGGACAGGGGGAAATAGATACGCAGTATTTT.

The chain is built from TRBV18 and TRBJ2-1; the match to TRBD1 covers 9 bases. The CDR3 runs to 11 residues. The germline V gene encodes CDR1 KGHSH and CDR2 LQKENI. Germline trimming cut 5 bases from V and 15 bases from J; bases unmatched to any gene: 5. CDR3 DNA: TGTGCCAGCTCAACCGGGACAGGGACGTTCTTC. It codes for CASSTGTGTFF.

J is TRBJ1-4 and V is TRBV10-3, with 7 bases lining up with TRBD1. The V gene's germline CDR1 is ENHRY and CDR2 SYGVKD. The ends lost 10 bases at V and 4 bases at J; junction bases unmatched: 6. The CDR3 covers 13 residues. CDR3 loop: CARQTGINEKLFF. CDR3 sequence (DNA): TGTGCCAGACAGACAGGGATTAATGAAAAACTGTTTTTT.